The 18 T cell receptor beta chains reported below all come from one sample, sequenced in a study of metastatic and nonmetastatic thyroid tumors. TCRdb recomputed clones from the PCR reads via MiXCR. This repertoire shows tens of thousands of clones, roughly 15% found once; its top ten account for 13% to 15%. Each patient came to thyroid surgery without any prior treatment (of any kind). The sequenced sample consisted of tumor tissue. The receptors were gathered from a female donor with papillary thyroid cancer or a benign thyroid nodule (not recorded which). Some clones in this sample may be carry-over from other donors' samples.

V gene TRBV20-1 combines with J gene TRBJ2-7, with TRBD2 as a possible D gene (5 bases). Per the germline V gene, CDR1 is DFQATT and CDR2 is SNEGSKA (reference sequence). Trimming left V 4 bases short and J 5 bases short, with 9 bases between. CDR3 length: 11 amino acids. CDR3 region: CSANRRDEQYF. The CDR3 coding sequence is TGCAGTGCTAATCGGCGGGACGAGCAGTACTTC.

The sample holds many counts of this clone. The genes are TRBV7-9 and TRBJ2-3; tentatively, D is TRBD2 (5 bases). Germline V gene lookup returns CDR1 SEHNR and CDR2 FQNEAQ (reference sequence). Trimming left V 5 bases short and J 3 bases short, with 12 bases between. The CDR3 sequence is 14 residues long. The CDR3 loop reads CASSPRAVTDTQYF. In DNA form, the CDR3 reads TGTGCCAGCAGCCCGCGGGCCGTTACAGATACGCAGTATTTT.

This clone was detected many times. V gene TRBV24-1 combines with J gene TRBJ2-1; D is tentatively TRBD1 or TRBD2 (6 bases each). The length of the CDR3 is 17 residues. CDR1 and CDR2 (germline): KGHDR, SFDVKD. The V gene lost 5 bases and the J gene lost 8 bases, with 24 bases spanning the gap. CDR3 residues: CATSGRHKGGASDEQFF. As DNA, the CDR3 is TGTGCCACCAGTGGTCGGCATAAGGGGGGAGCTAGCGATGAGCAGTTCTTC.

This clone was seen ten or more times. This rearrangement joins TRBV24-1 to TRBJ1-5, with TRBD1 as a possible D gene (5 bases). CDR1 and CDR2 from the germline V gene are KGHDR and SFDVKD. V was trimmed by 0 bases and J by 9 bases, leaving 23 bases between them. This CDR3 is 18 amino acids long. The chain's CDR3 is CATSDLSGGGTEVWPQHF. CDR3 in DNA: TGTGCCACCAGTGATTTGTCGGGTGGGGGGACCGAGGTTTGGCCCCAGCATTTT.

CDR3 in DNA: TGCGCCACCGCCCTCTCTAGCGTGATGACCTACGAGCAGTACTTC. Its translation: CATALSSVMTYEQYF. The V gene is TRBV5-1, the J gene TRBJ2-7, with D perhaps matching TRBD2 (6 bases). The germline V gene has CDR1 SGHRS and CDR2 YFSETQ. The CDR3 loop spans 15 amino acids. The ends were cut back, 9 bases at V and 2 bases at J, with 21 bases in the middle.

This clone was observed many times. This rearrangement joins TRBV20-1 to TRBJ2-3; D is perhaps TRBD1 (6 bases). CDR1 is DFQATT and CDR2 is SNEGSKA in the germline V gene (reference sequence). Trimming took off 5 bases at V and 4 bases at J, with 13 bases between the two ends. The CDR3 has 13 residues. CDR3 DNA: TGCAGTGCTCCCACAGGGCCCGCAGATACGCAGTATTTT. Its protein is CSAPTGPADTQYF.

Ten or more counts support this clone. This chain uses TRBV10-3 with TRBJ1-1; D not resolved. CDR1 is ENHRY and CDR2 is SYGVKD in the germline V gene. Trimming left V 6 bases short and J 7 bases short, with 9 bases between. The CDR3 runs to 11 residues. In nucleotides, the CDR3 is TGTGCCATCAGCGAGGACGGTGAAGCTTTCTTT. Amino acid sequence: CAISEDGEAFF.

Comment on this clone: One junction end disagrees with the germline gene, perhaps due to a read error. In nucleotides, the CDR3 is TGTTCCAGCAGACTAGCGGGAGGCTACAATGAGCAGTTCTTC. Protein product: CSSRLAGGYNEQFF. The V call is TRBV6-1, the J call TRBJ2-1, with TRBD2 matching 13 bases. The CDR3 has 14 residues. Germline V gene lookup returns CDR1 MNHNS and CDR2 SASEGT.

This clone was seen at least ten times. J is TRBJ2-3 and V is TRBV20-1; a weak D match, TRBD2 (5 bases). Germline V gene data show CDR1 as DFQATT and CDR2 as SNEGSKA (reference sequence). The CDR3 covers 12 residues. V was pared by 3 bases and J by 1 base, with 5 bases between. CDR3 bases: TGCAGTGCTAGGAGGGGCACAGATACGCAGTATTTT. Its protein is CSARRGTDTQYF.

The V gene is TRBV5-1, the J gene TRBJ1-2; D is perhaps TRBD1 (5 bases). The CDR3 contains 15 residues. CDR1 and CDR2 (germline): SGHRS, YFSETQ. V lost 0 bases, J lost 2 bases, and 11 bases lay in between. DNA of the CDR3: TGCGCCAGCAGCTTGGCTGGAGGGGCAAACTATGGCTACACCTTC. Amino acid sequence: CASSLAGGANYGYTF. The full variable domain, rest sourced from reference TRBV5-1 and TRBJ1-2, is KAGVTQTPRYLIKTRGQQVTLSCSPISGHRSVSWYQQTPGQGLQFLFEYFSETQRNKGNFPGRFSGRQFSNSRSEMNVSTLELGDSALYLCASSLAGGANYGYTFGSGTRLTVV.

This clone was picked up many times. The CDR3 sequence: CSADQGASSYEQYF. Written as DNA, the CDR3 is TGCAGTGCCGACCAGGGGGCTTCATCCTACGAGCAGTACTTC. The V gene is TRBV20-1, the J gene TRBJ2-7; TRBD1 agrees at 8 bases. V dropped 6 bases and J dropped 1; count of bases not matched to a gene: 8. The V gene's germline CDR1 is DFQATT and CDR2 SNEGSKA (reference sequence). The CDR3 is made up of 14 amino acids.

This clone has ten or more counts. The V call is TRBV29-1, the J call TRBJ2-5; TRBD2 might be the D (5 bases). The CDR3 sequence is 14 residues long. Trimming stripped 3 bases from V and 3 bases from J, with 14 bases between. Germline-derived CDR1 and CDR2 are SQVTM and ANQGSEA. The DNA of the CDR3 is TGCAGCGTTGAGATACCTGGACTGAAAGAGACCCAGTACTTC. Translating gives CSVEIPGLKETQYF.

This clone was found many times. In nucleotides, the CDR3 is TGTGCCAGCAGTGAACGACAGAGATACGAGCAGTACTTC. This encodes CASSERQRYEQYF. The genes are TRBV2 and TRBJ2-7; D might be TRBD1 (5 bases). The V end lost 2 bases, the J end lost 4 bases, and 9 bases lay between the germline ends. CDR1 and CDR2 (germline): SNHLY, FYNNEI. This CDR3 is 13 amino acids long. Using reference TRBV2 and TRBJ2-7 for the parts outside the CDR3, the full variable domain is EPEVTQTPSHQVTQMGQEVILRCVPISNHLYFYWYRQILGQKVEFLVSFYNNEISEKSEIFDDQFSVERPDGSNFTLKIRSTKLEDSAMYFCASSERQRYEQYFGPGTRLTVT.

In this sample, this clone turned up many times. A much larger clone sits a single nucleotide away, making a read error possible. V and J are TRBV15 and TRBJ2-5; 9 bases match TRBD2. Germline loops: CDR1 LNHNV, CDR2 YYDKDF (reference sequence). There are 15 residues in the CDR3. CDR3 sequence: CAASGEGLAQETQYF. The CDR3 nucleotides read TGTGCCGCCAGCGGGGAGGGACTAGCCCAAGAGACCCAGTACTTC.

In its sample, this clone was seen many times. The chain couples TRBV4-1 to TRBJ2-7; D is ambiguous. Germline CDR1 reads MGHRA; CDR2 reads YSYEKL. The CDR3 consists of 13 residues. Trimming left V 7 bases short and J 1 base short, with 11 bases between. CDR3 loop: CASTPDGSYEQYF. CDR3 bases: TGCGCCAGCACTCCGGACGGGTCCTACGAGCAGTACTTC.

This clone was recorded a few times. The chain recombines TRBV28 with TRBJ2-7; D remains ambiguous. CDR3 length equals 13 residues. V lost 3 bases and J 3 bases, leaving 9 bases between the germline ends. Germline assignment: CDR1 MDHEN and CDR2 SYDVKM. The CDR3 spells CASSFVGYYEQYF. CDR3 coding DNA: TGTGCCAGCAGTTTCGTCGGGTACTACGAGCAGTACTTC.

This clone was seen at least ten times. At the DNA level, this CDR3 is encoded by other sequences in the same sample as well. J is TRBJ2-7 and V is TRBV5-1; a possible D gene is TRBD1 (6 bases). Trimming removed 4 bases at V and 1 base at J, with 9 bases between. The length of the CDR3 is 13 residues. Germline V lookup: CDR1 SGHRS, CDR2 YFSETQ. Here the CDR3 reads CASSPDRSYEQYF. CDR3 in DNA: TGCGCCAGCAGCCCCGACAGGTCCTACGAGCAGTACTTC.

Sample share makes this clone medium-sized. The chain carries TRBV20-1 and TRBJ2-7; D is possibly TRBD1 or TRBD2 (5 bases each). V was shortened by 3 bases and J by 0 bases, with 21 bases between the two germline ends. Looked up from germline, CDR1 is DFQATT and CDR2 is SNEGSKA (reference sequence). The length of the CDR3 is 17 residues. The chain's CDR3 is CSASKRGHRGGSYEQYF. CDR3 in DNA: TGCAGTGCTAGCAAGAGAGGGCACCGGGGCGGCTCCTACGAGCAGTACTTC.